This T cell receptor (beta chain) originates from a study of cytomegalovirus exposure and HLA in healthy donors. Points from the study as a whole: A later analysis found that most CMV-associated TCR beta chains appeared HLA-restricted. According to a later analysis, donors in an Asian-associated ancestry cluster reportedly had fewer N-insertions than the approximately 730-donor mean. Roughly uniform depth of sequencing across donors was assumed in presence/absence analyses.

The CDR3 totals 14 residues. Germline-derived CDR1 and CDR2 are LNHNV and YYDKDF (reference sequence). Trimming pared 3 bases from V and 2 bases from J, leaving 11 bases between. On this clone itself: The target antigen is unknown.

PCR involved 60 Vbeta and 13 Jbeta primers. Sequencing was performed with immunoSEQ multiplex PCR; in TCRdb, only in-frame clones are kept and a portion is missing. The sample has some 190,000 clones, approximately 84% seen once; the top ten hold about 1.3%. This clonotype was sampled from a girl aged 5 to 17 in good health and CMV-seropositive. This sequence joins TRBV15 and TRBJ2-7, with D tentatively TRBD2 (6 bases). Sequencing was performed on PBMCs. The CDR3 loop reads CATSRGTGAYEQYF. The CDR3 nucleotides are TGTGCCACCAGCAGGGGGACGGGAGCCTACGAGCAGTACTTC.